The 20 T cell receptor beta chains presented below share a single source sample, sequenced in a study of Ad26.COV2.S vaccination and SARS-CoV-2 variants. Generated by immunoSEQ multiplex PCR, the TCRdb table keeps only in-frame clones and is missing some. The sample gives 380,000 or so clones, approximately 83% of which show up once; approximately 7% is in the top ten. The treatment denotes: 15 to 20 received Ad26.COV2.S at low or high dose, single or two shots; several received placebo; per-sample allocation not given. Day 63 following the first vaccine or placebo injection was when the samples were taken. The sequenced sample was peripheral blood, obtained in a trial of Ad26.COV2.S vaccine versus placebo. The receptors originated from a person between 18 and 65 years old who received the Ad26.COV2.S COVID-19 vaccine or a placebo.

The CDR3 DNA sequence: TGTGCCAGCAGCTTAGGGGCACAGGGGGCGGAGACCCAGTACTTC. This gives the protein CASSLGAQGAETQYF. V and J are TRBV7-2 and TRBJ2-5; TRBD1 agrees at 9 bases. Germline CDR1 is SGHTA and CDR2 is FQGNSA. Germline trimming cut 1 base from V and 5 bases from J; bases unmatched to any gene: 5. The CDR3 runs to 15 residues.

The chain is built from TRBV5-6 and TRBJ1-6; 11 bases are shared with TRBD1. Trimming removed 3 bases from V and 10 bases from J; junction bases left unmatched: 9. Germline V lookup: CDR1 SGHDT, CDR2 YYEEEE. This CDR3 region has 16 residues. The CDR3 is CASSSFPDRGRSPLHF. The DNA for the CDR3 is TGTGCCAGCAGCTCCTTCCCGGACAGGGGGCGATCACCCCTCCACTTT.

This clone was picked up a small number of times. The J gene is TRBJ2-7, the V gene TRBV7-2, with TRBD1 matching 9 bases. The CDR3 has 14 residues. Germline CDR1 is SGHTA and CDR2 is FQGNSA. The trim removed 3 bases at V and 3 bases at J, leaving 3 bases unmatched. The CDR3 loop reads CASSFGTGLYEQYF. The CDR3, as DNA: TGTGCCAGCAGCTTCGGGACAGGGCTCTACGAGCAGTACTTC.

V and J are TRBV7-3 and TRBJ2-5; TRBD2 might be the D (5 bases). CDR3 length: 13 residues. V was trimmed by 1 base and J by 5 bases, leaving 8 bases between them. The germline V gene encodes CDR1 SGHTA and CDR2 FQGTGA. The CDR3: CASSLKGAETQYF. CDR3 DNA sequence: TGTGCCAGCAGCTTAAAGGGAGCCGAGACCCAGTACTTC.

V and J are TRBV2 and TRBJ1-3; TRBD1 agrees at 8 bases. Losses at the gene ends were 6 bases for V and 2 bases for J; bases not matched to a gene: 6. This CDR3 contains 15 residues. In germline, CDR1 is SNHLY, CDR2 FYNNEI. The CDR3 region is CASRYQGAPGNTIYF. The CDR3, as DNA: TGTGCCAGCAGGTACCAGGGGGCGCCTGGAAACACCATATATTTT.

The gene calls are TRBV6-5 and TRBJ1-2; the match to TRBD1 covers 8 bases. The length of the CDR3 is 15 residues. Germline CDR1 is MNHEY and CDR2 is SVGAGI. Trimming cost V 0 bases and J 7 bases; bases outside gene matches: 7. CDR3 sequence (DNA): TGTGCCAGCAGTTACTCGGCTGGGACAGGCTCTGGCTACACCTTC. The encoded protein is CASSYSAGTGSGYTF.

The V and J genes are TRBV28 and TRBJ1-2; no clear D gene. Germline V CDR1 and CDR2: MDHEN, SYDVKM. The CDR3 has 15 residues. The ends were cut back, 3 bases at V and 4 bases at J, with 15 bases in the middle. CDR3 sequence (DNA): TGTGCCAGCAGTTTTAGATTAATCAGATTCTATGGCTACACCTTC. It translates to CASSFRLIRFYGYTF.

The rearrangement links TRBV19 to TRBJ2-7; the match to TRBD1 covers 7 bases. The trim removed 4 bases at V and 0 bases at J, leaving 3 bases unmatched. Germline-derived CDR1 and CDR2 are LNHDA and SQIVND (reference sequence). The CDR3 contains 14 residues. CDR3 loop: CASSRQGLSYEQYF. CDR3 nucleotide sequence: TGTGCCAGTAGTAGACAGGGCCTCTCCTACGAGCAGTACTTC. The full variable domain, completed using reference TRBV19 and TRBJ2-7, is DGGITQSPKYLFRKEGQNVTLSCEQNLNHDAMYWYRQDPGQGLRLIYYSQIVNDFQKGDIAEGYSVSREKKESFPLTVTSAQKNPTAFYLCASSRQGLSYEQYFGPGTRLTVT.

This CDR3 reads CASSQRREPQDTQYF. In DNA form, the CDR3 reads TGTGCCAGCAGCCAGCGCCGTGAACCACAGGATACGCAGTATTTT. The chain uses TRBV11-1 and TRBJ2-3, with unresolved D. Trimming stripped 5 bases from V and 6 bases from J, with 18 bases between. This CDR3 region has 15 residues. In germline, CDR1 is SGHAT, CDR2 FQDESV (reference sequence).

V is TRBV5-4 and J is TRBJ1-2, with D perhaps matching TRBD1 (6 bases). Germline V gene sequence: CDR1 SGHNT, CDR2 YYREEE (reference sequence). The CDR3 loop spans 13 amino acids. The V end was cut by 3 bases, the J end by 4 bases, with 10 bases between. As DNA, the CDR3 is TGTGCCAGCAGCTCGGACAGTTCCTATGGCTACACCTTC. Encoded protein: CASSSDSSYGYTF.

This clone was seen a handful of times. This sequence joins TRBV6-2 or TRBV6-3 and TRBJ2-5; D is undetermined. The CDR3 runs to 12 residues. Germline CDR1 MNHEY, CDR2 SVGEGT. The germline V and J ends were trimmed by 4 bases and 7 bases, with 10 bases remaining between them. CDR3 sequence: CASSFAPRTQYF. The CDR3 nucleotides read TGTGCCAGCAGTTTCGCCCCCCGGACCCAGTACTTC.

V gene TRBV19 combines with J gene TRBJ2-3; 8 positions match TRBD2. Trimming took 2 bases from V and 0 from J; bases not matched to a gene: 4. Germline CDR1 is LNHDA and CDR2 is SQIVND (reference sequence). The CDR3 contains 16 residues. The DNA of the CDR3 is TGTGCCAGTAGTATACGGTCTAGCGGGAGCACAGATACGCAGTATTTT. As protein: CASSIRSSGSTDTQYF.

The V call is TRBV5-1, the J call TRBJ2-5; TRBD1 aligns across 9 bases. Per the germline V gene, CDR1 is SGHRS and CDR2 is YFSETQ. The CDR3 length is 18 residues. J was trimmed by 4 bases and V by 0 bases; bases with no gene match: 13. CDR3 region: CASSLGSTGTGYGETQYF. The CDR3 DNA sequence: TGCGCCAGCAGCTTGGGTTCTACCGGGACAGGGTACGGAGAGACCCAGTACTTC.

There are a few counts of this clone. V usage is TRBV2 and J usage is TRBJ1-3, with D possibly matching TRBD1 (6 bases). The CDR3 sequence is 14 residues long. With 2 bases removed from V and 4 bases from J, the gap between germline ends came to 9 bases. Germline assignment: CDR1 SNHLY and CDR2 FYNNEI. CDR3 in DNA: TGTGCCAGCAGTGAAACAGGGCTCGGAAACACCATATATTTT. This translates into CASSETGLGNTIYF.

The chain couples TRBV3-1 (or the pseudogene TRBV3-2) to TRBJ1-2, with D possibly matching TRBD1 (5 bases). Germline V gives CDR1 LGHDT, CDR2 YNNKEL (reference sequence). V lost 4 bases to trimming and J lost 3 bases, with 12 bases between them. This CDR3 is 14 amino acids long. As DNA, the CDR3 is TGTGCCAGCAGCCCCGGGAGGGGAGACTATGGCTACACCTTC. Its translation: CASSPGRGDYGYTF.

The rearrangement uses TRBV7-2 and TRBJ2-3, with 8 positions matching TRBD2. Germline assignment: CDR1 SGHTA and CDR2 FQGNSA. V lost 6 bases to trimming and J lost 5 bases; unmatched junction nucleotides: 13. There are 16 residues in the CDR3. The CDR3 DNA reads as TGTGCCAGCAGTTCTCTATCCGGGACTAGGGGAGATACGCAGTATTTT. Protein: CASSSLSGTRGDTQYF.

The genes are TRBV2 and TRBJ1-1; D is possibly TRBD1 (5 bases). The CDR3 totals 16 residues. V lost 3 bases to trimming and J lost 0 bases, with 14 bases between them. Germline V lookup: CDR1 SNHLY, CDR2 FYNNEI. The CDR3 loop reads CASSDRRGSLNTEAFF. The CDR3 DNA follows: TGTGCCAGCAGTGATAGGAGGGGCTCACTGAACACTGAAGCTTTCTTT.

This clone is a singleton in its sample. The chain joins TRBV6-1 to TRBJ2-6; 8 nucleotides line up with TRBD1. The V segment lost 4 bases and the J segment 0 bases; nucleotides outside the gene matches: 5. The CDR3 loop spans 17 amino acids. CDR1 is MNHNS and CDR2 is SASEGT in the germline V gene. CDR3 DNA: TGTGCCAGCAGTGTCCGGGACAGGACCTCTGGGGCCAACGTCCTGACTTTC. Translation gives CASSVRDRTSGANVLTF.

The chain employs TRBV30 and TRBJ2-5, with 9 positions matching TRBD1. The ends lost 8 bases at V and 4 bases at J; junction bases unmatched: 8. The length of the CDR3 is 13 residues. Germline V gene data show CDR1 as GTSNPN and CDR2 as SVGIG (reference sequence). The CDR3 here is CAAGQGLGETQYF. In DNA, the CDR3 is TGTGCCGCGGGACAGGGTCTGGGAGAGACCCAGTACTTC.

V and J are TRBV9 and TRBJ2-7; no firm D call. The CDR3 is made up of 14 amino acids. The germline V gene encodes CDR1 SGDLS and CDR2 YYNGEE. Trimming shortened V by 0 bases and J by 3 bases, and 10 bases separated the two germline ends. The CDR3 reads CASSVEHWSYEQYF. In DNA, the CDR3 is TGTGCCAGCAGCGTAGAACACTGGAGCTACGAGCAGTACTTC.